Presented here are 4 T cell receptor beta chains from one specimen sequenced in a study of T cell repertoires in cytomegalovirus infection. TCRdb analysed the reads with MiXCR anew, one entry per CDR3 protein. The table shows more than 400,000 distinct CDR3 sequences, with approximately 26% occurring only once. Sequencing used PBMCs. The receptors come from a human donor in good health (CMV status not recorded). Some clones in this sample may be carry-over from other donors' samples.

This clonotype was seen a few times. This chain joins TRBV18 and TRBJ1-5, with no clear D. The CDR3 contains 13 residues. Trimming took 4 bases from V and 9 from J, leaving 13 bases between them. CDR1 and CDR2 from the germline V gene are KGHSH and LQKENI. CDR3 residues: CASSRDRAGPQHF. The DNA for the CDR3 is TGTGCCAGCTCACGAGACCGGGCGGGGCCCCAGCATTTT.

This sequence joins TRBV12-3 or TRBV12-4 and TRBJ2-3, with 8 bases aligning to TRBD1. There are 15 residues in the CDR3. V shed 6 bases, J shed 0 bases, and the junction held 5 bases outside the gene matches. The CDR3 DNA sequence: TGTGCCAGCAGACCAGACAGGGGAAGCACAGATACGCAGTATTTT. This gives the protein CASRPDRGSTDTQYF.

The chain uses TRBV7-2 and TRBJ2-3; 7 bases agree with TRBD2. Germline values: CDR1 SGHTA, CDR2 FQGNSA. The CDR3 is 13 residues long. Trimming cost V 6 bases and J 5 bases; bases outside gene matches: 5. The CDR3 DNA follows: TGTGCCAGCAGTCTAGCGGCCAAAGATACGCAGTATTTT. Its protein is CASSLAAKDTQYF. The variable domain in full, completed from reference TRBV7-2 and TRBJ2-3, reads GAGVSQSPSNKVTEKGKDVELRCDPISGHTALYWYRQSLGQGLEFLIYFQGNSAPDKSGLPSDRFSAERTGGSVSTLTIQRTQQEDSAVYLCASSLAAKDTQYFGPGTRLTVL.

This chain connects TRBV27 to TRBJ2-5; no clear D gene. V dropped 4 bases and J dropped 3 bases, with 9 bases sitting between them. Looked up from germline, CDR1 is MNHEY and CDR2 is SMNVEV (reference sequence). This CDR3 has 13 residues. Written as DNA, the CDR3 is TGTGCCAGCAGTTCCTTTGGGAAAGAGACCCAGTACTTC. It translates to CASSSFGKETQYF.